The TCR beta chain described here comes from a study of radiotherapy plus CTLA-4 blockade in lung cancer. Background on the study: Objective response rate was around 20%; disease control rate, 25% to 35%.

Trimming took off 6 bases at V and 0 bases at J, with 15 bases between the two ends. There are 16 residues in the CDR3. Germline CDR1 and CDR2: MNHEY and SMNVEV (reference sequence). The protocol was immunoSEQ multiplex PCR, while the TCRdb copy is restricted to in-frame clones and leaves out a portion. The sample lists some 80,000 clones, about 80% seen once, with 0.65% to 0.85% in the top ten. The chain recombines TRBV27 with TRBJ1-5; tentatively, D is TRBD1 (5 bases). Sequenced here: peripheral blood, sampled from a patient treated with radiotherapy plus ipilimumab. This TCR derives from a human donor with non-small cell lung cancer who had stable disease on radiotherapy plus ipilimumab. CDR3 sequence reads: CASRQSTVYSNQPQHF. DNA of the CDR3: TGTGCCAGCAGGCAATCGACAGTTTATAGCAATCAGCCCCAGCATTTT.